This T cell receptor (beta chain) was sequenced during a study of blood T cells in healthy people across ages. General study results and limits: Donors of long life had a larger count of naive CD4+ cells and greater diversity than aged donors.

The authors ran a second PCR of about 7 to 11 cycles using a sample-barcoded 5' primer and a J-beta primer mix. The template-switch adaptor, which had 12 random nucleotides, put a tag on each cDNA molecule. In TCRdb, the 5' RACE reads were re-called with MiXCR into one record per CDR3 protein. Of about 1.4 million distinct CDR3 sequences listed, 55% to 75% were seen once; the top ten hold 6.7%. Drawn from each donor were approximately 9.2 milliliters of peripheral blood. Germline CDR1 is MNHEY and CDR2 is SVGAGI. CDR3 size: 14 residues. V lost 9 bases to trimming and J lost 6 bases; unmatched junction nucleotides: 11. As to this clonotype: Antigen specificity is unknown.

The chain recombines TRBV6-5 with TRBJ2-3; 8 positions agree with TRBD2. What was sequenced was blood. The receptor was isolated from a young man in good health. In DNA, the CDR3 is TGTGCCAGTTCTCGACGGGGACTAGATGATACGCAGTATTTT. Residues: CASSRRGLDDTQYF.